This T cell receptor (beta chain) emerged from a study of PD-L1 blockade in urothelial cancer. Study summary: About 90% of the roughly 30 patients were men who had bladder-origin urothelial cancer. Median blood clonality was around 0.08, with about 86,000 unique TCRs.

V lost 4 bases and J lost 2; bases outside the gene matches: 3. The CDR3 is made up of 15 amino acids. CDR1 and CDR2 from the germline V gene are SGHDT and YYEEEE. TCRdb's table, derived via immunoSEQ multiplex PCR, lists solely in-frame clones and lacks some. The sample lists approximately 51,000 clones; 85% to 90% were seen once. Time point here: pretreatment peripheral blood. Peripheral blood mononuclear cells were collected from every patient before and during treatment, yielding between 1 and 8 samples per patient. This sequence joins TRBV5-6 and TRBJ1-4; 9 nucleotides align to TRBD1. This TCR came from a man aged 55 to 69 with urothelial cancer. The sample in question was PBMCs, obtained around atezolizumab (anti-PD-L1) treatment. The CDR3 here is CASSVGQGTNEKLFF. The CDR3 DNA is TGTGCCAGCAGCGTGGGACAGGGTACTAATGAAAAACTGTTTTTT.